Listed here are 25 T cell receptor beta chains from one sample, sequenced in a study of sequential checkpoint blockade in melanoma (dated by TCRdb to between 2017 and 2020). The protocol used for the library was the immunoSEQ multiplex PCR assay. TCRdb holds this immuneACCESS table with in-frame rearrangements only. Some clones are missing; in checked studies, unresolved V genes explain under half, and the rest has no known cause. For this sample the table gives 40,000 or so clones, of which 86% were detected only once. Jointly, the top ten make up more than 10% of the sample. The sample's treatment or condition label, in plain terms: randomized to nivolumab then ipilimumab (arm A) or the reverse (arm B). The sample here was CD8+ T cells sorted from blood (inferred from file names), taken from a patient given nivolumab and ipilimumab in sequence. These receptors were obtained from a human donor with melanoma.

The V call is TRBV27, the J call TRBJ2-1; TRBD2 matches at 9 bases. The germline V gene encodes CDR1 MNHEY and CDR2 SMNVEV (reference sequence). J lost 0 bases, V lost 7 bases, and 10 bases had no gene match. The CDR3 is made up of 17 amino acids. The CDR3 DNA reads TGTGCCAGCATTGAGACTAGCGGCACGAGCTCCTACAATGAGCAGTTCTTC. This translates into CASIETSGTSSYNEQFF.

This clone was picked up a small number of times. The chain employs TRBV10-2 and TRBJ2-5, with 7 nucleotides matching TRBD1. The J call is uncertain, as TRBJ2-7 better fits the DNA end. This CDR3 is built from 15 residues. Looked up from germline, CDR1 is WSHSY and CDR2 is SAAADI. DNA for the CDR3: TGCGCCAGCAGTGAGAAGATAGGGGGCACGAACGAGCAGTACTTC. This codes for CASSEKIGGTNEQYF.

The chain employs TRBV28 and TRBJ2-7, with TRBD2 matching 7 bases. V was pared by 2 bases and J by 3 bases, with 10 bases of the junction left unmatched. In germline, CDR1 is MDHEN, CDR2 SYDVKM. This CDR3 is 16 amino acids long. CDR3 nucleotide sequence: TGTGCCAGCAGTTTACTAGGGGAGGGTAATGGCTACGAGCAGTACTTC. The encoded protein is CASSLLGEGNGYEQYF.

The chain couples TRBV13 to TRBJ1-2, with D perhaps matching TRBD1 (5 bases). Trimming shortened V by 0 bases and J by 4 bases, and 15 bases separated the two germline ends. The CDR3 runs to 16 residues. The V gene's germline CDR1 is PRHDT and CDR2 FYEKMQ (reference sequence). CDR3 DNA: TGTGCCAGCAGCTTAGGGACAGCTAAGCGCCCCTATGGCTACACCTTC. It encodes CASSLGTAKRPYGYTF.

This chain connects TRBV6-5 to TRBJ2-7; D might be TRBD1 (6 bases). Trimming stripped 2 bases from V and 4 bases from J, with 15 bases between. The CDR3 extends over 15 amino acids. Germline CDR1 and CDR2: MNHEY and SVGAGI. The DNA for the CDR3 is TGTGCCAGCAGTTACGGGACATTCGGCTCGTACGAGCAGTACTTC. As protein: CASSYGTFGSYEQYF.

This chain joins TRBV7-9 and TRBJ2-6, with D tentatively TRBD2 (6 bases). The CDR3 sequence is 18 residues long. Germline loops: CDR1 SEHNR, CDR2 FQNEAQ (reference sequence). Trimming removed 5 bases from V and 0 bases from J, with 17 bases in between. The CDR3 protein is CASSRPGLTSSGANVLTF. Here the CDR3 DNA reads TGTGCCAGCAGCCGACCGGGACTCACGAGCTCTGGGGCCAACGTCCTGACTTTC.

The chain carries TRBV11-2 and TRBJ2-7; D is unresolved. The V end was cut by 0 bases, the J end by 3 bases, with 12 bases between. The germline V gene encodes CDR1 SGHAT and CDR2 FQNNGV. CDR3 size: 15 residues. The CDR3 spells CASSLEAQVFYEQYV. CDR3 coding DNA: TGTGCCAGCAGCTTAGAGGCGCAGGTTTTCTACGAGCAGTACGTC.

This clone was seen a single time. The chain links TRBV10-3 to TRBJ2-2; unclear D gene. V was cut by 10 bases and J by 10 bases, with 19 bases left in between. This CDR3 has 13 residues. The germline V gene has CDR1 ENHRY and CDR2 SYGVKD. The CDR3: CASASPGRQELFF. The CDR3 DNA reads TGTGCCAGCGCCAGCCCAGGAAGGCAGGAGCTGTTTTTT.

The chain joins TRBV2 to TRBJ2-3, with 9 bases lining up with TRBD2. The CDR3 consists of 17 residues. Germline CDR1 is SNHLY and CDR2 is FYNNEI. Trimming cost V 7 bases and J 5 bases; bases outside gene matches: 16. CDR3 sequence: CASTGGLARGYVDTQYF. CDR3 coding DNA: TGTGCCAGCACCGGGGGACTAGCACGGGGTTATGTAGATACGCAGTATTTT.

A word on this clone: The sample holds other DNA sequences that translate to the same CDR3. This chain links TRBV27 with TRBJ2-2, with unresolved D. V was clipped by 2 bases and J by 3 bases, with 13 bases between them. The CDR3 contains 16 residues. Germline lookup yields CDR1 MNHEY and CDR2 SMNVEV (reference sequence). The CDR3 DNA reads TGTGCCAGCAGTTTAAGTTGGTCAGAAGACACCGGGGAGCTGTTTTTT. Encoded protein: CASSLSWSEDTGELFF.

This chain connects TRBV28 to TRBJ2-7, with a possible D match to TRBD1 (5 bases). Germline V gives CDR1 MDHEN, CDR2 SYDVKM. Between the trimmed V and J ends, which lost 4 bases and 3 bases, there was a span of 16 bases. The CDR3 covers 15 residues. CDR3 in DNA: TGTGCCAGCAGTTCCTTTGGACAAAATGACTACGAGCAGTACTTC. Protein sequence: CASSSFGQNDYEQYF.

The genes are TRBV9 and TRBJ2-5; a weak D match, TRBD1 (8 bases). The CDR3 length is 15 residues. The germline CDR1 and CDR2 sequences are SGDLS and YYNGEE. Trimming removed 0 bases from V and 4 bases from J, with 13 bases in between. The CDR3 is CASSVGTGRGETQYF. In DNA, the CDR3 is TGTGCCAGCAGCGTAGGGACAGGGAGGGGAGAGACCCAGTACTTC.

The chain uses TRBV27 and TRBJ2-1, with D possibly being TRBD1 (6 bases). Deletions cut 4 bases from V and 7 bases from J, with 11 bases between. This CDR3 spans 13 amino acids. Germline V lookup: CDR1 MNHEY, CDR2 SMNVEV (reference sequence). CDR3 protein: CASSWGLLNEQFF. CDR3 DNA: TGTGCCAGCAGTTGGGGGCTCCTAAATGAGCAGTTCTTC.

This clone was detected a few times. CDR3 loop: CAISAGRNEKLFF. As DNA, the CDR3 is TGTGCCATCAGTGCAGGGAGGAATGAAAAACTGTTTTTT. The gene calls are TRBV10-3 and TRBJ1-4; D possibly corresponds to TRBD1 (5 bases). Per the germline V gene, CDR1 is ENHRY and CDR2 is SYGVKD. Between the trimmed V and J ends, which lost 4 bases and 5 bases, there was a span of 8 bases. This CDR3 is 13 amino acids long.

This chain links TRBV7-6 with TRBJ1-5; D is undetermined. The CDR3 totals 15 residues. Trimming took 2 bases from V and 1 from J, leaving 9 bases between them. Germline lookup yields CDR1 SGHVS and CDR2 FNYEAQ. The CDR3 is CASSLFPGSNQPQHF. The CDR3 nucleotides are TGTGCCAGCAGCTTATTCCCGGGAAGCAATCAGCCCCAGCATTTT.

The CDR3 is CAWSELAGGREQYF. The CDR3, as DNA: TGTGCCTGGAGTGAACTAGCGGGAGGGCGGGAGCAGTACTTC. The V gene is TRBV30, the J gene TRBJ2-7; 13 bases align to TRBD2. V was pared by 1 base and J by 7 bases, with 4 bases of the junction left unmatched. Germline values: CDR1 GTSNPN, CDR2 SVGIG (reference sequence). This CDR3 is built from 14 residues.

This rearrangement joins TRBV6-6 to TRBJ2-5; 7 bases fit TRBD1. Germline CDR1 MNHNY, CDR2 SVGAGI (reference sequence). Trimming removed 0 bases from V and 2 bases from J; junction bases left unmatched: 3. This CDR3 is built from 15 residues. CDR3 in amino acids: CASSYSTGQQETQYF. In DNA form, the CDR3 reads TGTGCCAGCAGTTACTCGACGGGACAGCAAGAGACCCAGTACTTC.

This sequence joins TRBV12-5 and TRBJ2-7, with 10 bases that match TRBD2. The J segment lost 0 bases and the V segment lost 4 bases, leaving 9 bases of the junction unmatched. CDR1 is LGHNT and CDR2 is FRNRAP in the germline V gene. The CDR3 totals 17 residues. In DNA form, the CDR3 reads TGTGCTAGTGGTTGCCTCGGCGTAGCGGGAGGCTCCTACGAGCAGTACGTC. It yields the protein CASGCLGVAGGSYEQYV.

This chain joins TRBV4-1 and TRBJ2-1, with D uncertain. Trimming removed 2 bases at V and 0 bases at J, with 8 bases between. The CDR3 totals 15 residues. Germline V lookup: CDR1 MGHRA, CDR2 YSYEKL. In DNA, the CDR3 is TGCGCCAGCAGCCAAAGTCATAGCTCCTACAATGAGCAGTTCTTC. This translates into CASSQSHSSYNEQFF.

V and J are TRBV11-1 and TRBJ2-7, with D uncertain. V dropped 5 bases and J dropped 3 bases, with 8 bases sitting between them. Germline V gives CDR1 SGHAT, CDR2 FQDESV (reference sequence). This CDR3 is built from 12 residues. The CDR3 loop is CASSRPGYEQYF. CDR3 coding DNA: TGTGCCAGCAGCCGCCCCGGCTACGAGCAGTACTTC.

The rearrangement joins TRBV27 to TRBJ2-5; TRBD1 might be the D (5 bases). This CDR3 has 13 residues. V lost 5 bases and J 5 bases, leaving 12 bases between the germline ends. Germline loops: CDR1 MNHEY, CDR2 SMNVEV (reference sequence). Written as DNA, the CDR3 is TGTGCCAGCAGTCCATCGTCAGGGGAGACCCAGTACTTC. This codes for CASSPSSGETQYF.

V gene TRBV9 combines with J gene TRBJ2-5; 7 positions match TRBD2. CDR1 and CDR2 (germline): SGDLS, YYNGEE. V lost 4 bases, J lost 5 bases, and 8 bases stayed unmatched. CDR3 length equals 14 residues. The CDR3 spells CASSPSGGDETQYF. The DNA of the CDR3 is TGTGCCAGCAGCCCTAGCGGAGGGGACGAGACCCAGTACTTC. The full variable domain, completed using reference TRBV9 and TRBJ2-5, is DSGVTQTPKHLITATGQRVTLRCSPRSGDLSVYWYQQSLDQGLQFLIQYYNGEERAKGNILERFSAQQFPDLHSELNLSSLELGDSALYFCASSPSGGDETQYFGPGTRLLVL.

V gene TRBV7-2 combines with J gene TRBJ2-7; 7 positions match TRBD2. The CDR3 contains 14 residues. Trimming at V came to 0 bases and at J to 5 bases, leaving 4 bases not matched to a gene. CDR1 and CDR2 from the germline V gene are SGHTA and FQGNSA. The CDR3 DNA follows: TGTGCCAGCAGCTTAGCGGGAGGGTCCAACGAGCAGTACTTC. Encoded protein: CASSLAGGSNEQYF.

V gene TRBV7-2 combines with J gene TRBJ2-7; perhaps TRBD2 as D (6 bases). The CDR3 sequence is 14 residues long. The V and J ends lost 5 bases and 3 bases respectively, with 14 bases between them. Germline loops: CDR1 SGHTA, CDR2 FQGNSA. CDR3: CASSMGGAFYEQYV. The CDR3 bases are TGTGCCAGCAGCATGGGAGGAGCGTTCTACGAGCAGTACGTC.

About this clone itself: Other DNA sequences in this specimen translate into the identical CDR3. The rearrangement joins TRBV6-5 to TRBJ1-2, with D unclear. Germline V gene sequence: CDR1 MNHEY, CDR2 SVGAGI. V lost 6 bases and J 6 bases, leaving 17 bases between the germline ends. The CDR3 loop spans 14 amino acids. This CDR3 is CASSWTGRRDGYTF. CDR3 DNA: TGTGCCAGCAGCTGGACCGGGAGACGGGATGGCTACACCTTC.